This TCR beta chain was captured in a study of CD8 T cells in ankylosing spondylitis. Study results and limitations: Certain motif variants had earlier appeared in reactive arthritis synovial fluid and blood.

Per germline, CDR1 SGDLS and CDR2 YYNGEE. Trimming removed 0 bases from V and 6 bases from J, with 15 bases in between. This CDR3 region has 16 residues. Notes on this clonotype: The target antigen is unknown.

In making TCR beta libraries, quantitative 5'-RACE with molecular barcodes was used. From the 5' RACE reads, TCRdb called clonotypes with MiXCR, one entry per CDR3 protein. The sample includes approximately 260,000 distinct CDR3 sequences, over 15% of them seen just once. This chain uses TRBV9 with TRBJ2-2, with a possible D match to TRBD2 (5 bases). This receptor was obtained from a male donor with ankylosing spondylitis or in good health (not recorded which). Sequenced input: blood, either unsorted or a sorted T cell fraction (not recorded which). CDR3 coding DNA: TGTGCCAGCAGCGTAGGAGGCAGCCTCGGGGCCGGGGAGCTGTTTTTT. This encodes CASSVGGSLGAGELFF.